This T cell receptor beta chain was sequenced during a study of blood T cell repertoires in COVID-19. Study as a whole: Acute and convalescent COVID-19 samples came from the United States, Italy and Spain. Sample material is recorded as cDNA or gDNA derived from T cells, B-cell-depleted T cells, or PBMCs.

Authors' analysis steps: Researchers report that nucleated cell counts were estimated from reference gene primer amplification. Measured with immunoSEQ multiplex PCR; TCRdb has only the in-frame clones, and not every one. From that table come the V and J calls and clone size; the DNA was used to work out D and trimming. This table holds about 380,000 clones, 85% found once. This CDR3 is built from 15 residues. Germline V lookup: CDR1 SGHAT, CDR2 FQNNGV. J was trimmed by 4 bases and V by 6 bases; bases with no gene match: 9. The origin of this receptor is a woman younger than 35 with acute or convalescent COVID-19. Material: peripheral blood. This sequence joins TRBV11-2 and TRBJ2-7; 10 nucleotides agree with TRBD2. Written as DNA, the CDR3 is TGTGCCAGCAGTGAGCGGGAGGGTCTCTCATACGAGCAGTACTTC. Amino acids: CASSEREGLSYEQYF.